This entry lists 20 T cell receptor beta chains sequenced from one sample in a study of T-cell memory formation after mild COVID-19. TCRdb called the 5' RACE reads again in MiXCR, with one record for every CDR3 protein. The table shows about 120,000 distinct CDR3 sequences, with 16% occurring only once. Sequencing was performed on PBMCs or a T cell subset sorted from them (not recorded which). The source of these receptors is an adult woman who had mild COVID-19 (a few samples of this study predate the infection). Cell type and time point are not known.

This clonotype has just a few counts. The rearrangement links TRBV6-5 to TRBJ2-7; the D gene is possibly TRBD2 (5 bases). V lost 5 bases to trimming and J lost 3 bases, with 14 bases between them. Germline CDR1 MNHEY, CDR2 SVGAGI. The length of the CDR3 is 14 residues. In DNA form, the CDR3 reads TGTGCCAGCAGTGTCGATGGGAGTAGCTACGAGCAGTACTTC. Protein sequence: CASSVDGSSYEQYF.

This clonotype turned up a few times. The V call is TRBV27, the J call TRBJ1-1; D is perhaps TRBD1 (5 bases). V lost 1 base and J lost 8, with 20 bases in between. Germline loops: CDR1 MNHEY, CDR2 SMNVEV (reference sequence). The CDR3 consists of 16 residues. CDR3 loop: CASSLFPQGTAREAFF. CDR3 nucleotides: TGTGCCAGCAGTTTATTTCCCCAAGGGACGGCTAGGGAAGCTTTCTTT.

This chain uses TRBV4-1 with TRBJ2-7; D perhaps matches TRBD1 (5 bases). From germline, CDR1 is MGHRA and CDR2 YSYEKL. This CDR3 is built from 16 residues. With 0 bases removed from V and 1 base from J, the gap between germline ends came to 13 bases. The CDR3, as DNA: TGCGCCAGCAGCCAAGATACAAGGACACATTCCTACGAGCAGTACTTC. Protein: CASSQDTRTHSYEQYF.

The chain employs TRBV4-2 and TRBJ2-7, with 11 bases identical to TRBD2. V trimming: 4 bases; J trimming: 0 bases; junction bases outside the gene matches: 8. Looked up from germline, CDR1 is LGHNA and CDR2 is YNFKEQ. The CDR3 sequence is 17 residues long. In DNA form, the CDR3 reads TGTGCCAGCAGCCCTGGGACTAGCGGCTACATCTCCTACGAGCAGTACTTC. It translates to CASSPGTSGYISYEQYF.

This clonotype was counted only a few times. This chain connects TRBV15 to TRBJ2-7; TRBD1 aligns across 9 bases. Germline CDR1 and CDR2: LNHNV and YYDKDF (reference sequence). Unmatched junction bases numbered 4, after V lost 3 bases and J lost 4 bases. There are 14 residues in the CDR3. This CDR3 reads CATSSADRGYEQYF. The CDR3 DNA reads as TGTGCCACCAGCAGTGCCGACAGGGGGTACGAGCAGTACTTC.

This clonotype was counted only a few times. The CDR3 here is CATSRAKGSYEQYF. In DNA form, the CDR3 reads TGTGCCACCAGCAGAGCGAAGGGCTCCTACGAGCAGTACTTC. The rearrangement joins TRBV15 to TRBJ2-7; D gene ambiguous. V was cut by 1 base and J by 0 bases, with 7 bases left in between. This CDR3 comprises 14 residues. CDR1 and CDR2 (germline): LNHNV, YYDKDF (reference sequence).

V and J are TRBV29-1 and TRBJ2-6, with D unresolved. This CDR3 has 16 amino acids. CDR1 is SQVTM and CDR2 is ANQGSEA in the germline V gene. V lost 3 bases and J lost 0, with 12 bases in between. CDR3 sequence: CSVDGGSDSGANVLTF. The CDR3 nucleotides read TGCAGCGTTGACGGCGGCTCCGACTCTGGGGCCAACGTCCTGACTTTC.

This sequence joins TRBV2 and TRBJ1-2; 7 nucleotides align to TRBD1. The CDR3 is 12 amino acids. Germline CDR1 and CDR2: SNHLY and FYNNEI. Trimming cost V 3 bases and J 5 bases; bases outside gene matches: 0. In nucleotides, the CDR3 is TGTGCCAGCAGTGACAGGGGGTATGGCTACACCTTC. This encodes CASSDRGYGYTF.

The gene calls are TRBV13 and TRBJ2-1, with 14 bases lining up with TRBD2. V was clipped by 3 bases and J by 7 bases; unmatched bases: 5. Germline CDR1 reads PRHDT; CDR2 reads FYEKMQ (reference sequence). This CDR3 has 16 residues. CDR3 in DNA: TGTGCCAGCAGCTTTAGCGGGACTAGCGGGAGAAATGAGCAGTTCTTC. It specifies CASSFSGTSGRNEQFF. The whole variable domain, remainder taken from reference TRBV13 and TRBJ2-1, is AAGVIQSPRHLIKEKRETATLKCYPIPRHDTVYWYQQGPGQDPQFLISFYEKMQSDKGSIPDRFSAQQFSDYHSELNMSSLELGDSALYFCASSFSGTSGRNEQFFGPGTRLTVL.

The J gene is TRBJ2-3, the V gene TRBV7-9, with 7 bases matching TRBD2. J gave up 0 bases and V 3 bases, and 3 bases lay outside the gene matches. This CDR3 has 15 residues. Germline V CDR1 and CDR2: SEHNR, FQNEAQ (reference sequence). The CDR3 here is CASSLNSGSTDTQYF. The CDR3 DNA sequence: TGTGCCAGCAGCTTGAATAGCGGGAGCACAGATACGCAGTATTTT.

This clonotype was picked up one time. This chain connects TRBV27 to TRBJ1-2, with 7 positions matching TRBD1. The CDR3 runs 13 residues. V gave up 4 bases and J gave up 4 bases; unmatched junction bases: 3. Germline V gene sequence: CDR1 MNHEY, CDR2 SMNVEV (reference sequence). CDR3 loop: CASSYRGGYGYTF. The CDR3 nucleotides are TGTGCCAGCAGTTACAGGGGCGGCTATGGCTACACCTTC.

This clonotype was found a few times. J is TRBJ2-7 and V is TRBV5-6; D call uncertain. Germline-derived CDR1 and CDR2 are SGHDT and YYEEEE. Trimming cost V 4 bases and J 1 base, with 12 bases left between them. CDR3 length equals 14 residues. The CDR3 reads CASSPRTRSYEQYF. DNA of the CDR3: TGTGCCAGCAGCCCTCGAACAAGGTCCTACGAGCAGTACTTC.

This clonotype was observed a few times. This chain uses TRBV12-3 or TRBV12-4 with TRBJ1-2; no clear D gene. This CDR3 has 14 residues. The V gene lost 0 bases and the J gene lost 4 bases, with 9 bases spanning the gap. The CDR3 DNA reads TGTGCCAGCAGTTTAGCTACAGAATCCTATGGCTACACCTTC. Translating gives CASSLATESYGYTF.

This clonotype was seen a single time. CDR3 in amino acids: CASSYPAGDGTEAFF. CDR3 sequence (DNA): TGTGCCAGCAGTTACCCCGCAGGGGACGGAACTGAAGCTTTCTTT. V gene TRBV6-5 combines with J gene TRBJ1-1; D might be TRBD1 (6 bases). The CDR3 runs 15 residues. V lost 2 bases, J lost 5 bases, and 15 bases lay in between. CDR1 and CDR2 (germline): MNHEY, SVGAGI.

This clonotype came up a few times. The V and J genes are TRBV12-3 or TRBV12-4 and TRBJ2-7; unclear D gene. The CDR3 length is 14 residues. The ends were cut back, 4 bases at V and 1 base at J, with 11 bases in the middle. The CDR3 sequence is CASSSLPGSYEQYF. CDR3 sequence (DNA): TGTGCCAGCAGTTCCCTTCCAGGATCCTACGAGCAGTACTTC.

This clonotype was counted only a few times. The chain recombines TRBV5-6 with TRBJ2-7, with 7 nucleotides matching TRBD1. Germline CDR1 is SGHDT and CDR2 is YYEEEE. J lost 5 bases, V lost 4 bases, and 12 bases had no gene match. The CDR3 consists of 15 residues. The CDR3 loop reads CASSNLDRVTDEQYF. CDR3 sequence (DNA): TGTGCCAGCAGCAACTTAGACAGGGTAACGGACGAGCAGTACTTC.

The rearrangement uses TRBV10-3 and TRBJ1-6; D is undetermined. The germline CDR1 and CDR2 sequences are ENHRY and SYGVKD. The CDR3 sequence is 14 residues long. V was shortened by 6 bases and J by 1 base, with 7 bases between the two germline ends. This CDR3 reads CAIRRDSYNSPLHF. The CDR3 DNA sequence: TGTGCCATCAGGCGGGATTCCTATAATTCACCCCTCCACTTT.

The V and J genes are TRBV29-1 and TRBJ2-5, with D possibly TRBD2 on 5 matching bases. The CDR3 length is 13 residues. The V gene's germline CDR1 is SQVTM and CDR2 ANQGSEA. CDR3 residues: CSHTARGQETQYF. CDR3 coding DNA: TGCAGTCATACAGCCCGGGGACAAGAGACCCAGTACTTC.

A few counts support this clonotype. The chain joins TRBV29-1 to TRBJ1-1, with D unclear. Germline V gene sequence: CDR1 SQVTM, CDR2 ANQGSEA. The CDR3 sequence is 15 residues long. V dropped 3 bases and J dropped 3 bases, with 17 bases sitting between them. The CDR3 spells CSVEGAHGYDTEAFF. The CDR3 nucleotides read TGCAGCGTTGAGGGCGCTCACGGGTACGACACTGAAGCTTTCTTT.

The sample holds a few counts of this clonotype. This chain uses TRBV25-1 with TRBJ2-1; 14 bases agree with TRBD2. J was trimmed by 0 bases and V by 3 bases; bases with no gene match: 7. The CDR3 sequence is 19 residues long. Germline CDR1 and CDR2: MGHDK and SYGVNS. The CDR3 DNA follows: TGTGCCAGCAGTGATAGGACTAGCGGGGGGCCGATCTCCTACAATGAGCAGTTCTTC. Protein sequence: CASSDRTSGGPISYNEQFF.